A selection of T cell receptor beta chains follows, all from one sample in a study of vaccination and CD4 T cells after COVID-19. MiXCR, applied by TCRdb to the PCR reads, yields one record per CDR3 protein. The sample carries over 9,000 distinct CDR3 sequences, around 46% recorded once. The antigens for these receptors are not known. The sample comprised CD4+ T cells from blood, cultured in vitro. The origin of the receptors is a human donor who had recovered from COVID-19. Both conserved end residues are trimmed from each CDR3. Some rows have no size entry. The others give once, few or many, or a class for an expanded clone.

TRBJ2-1	.	TRBV7-7	ASSLDFNNEQF
TRBJ1-1	.	TRBV4-1	ASSRAGVRDTEAF
TRBJ1-2	.	TRBV30	AWNLNYGYT
TRBJ2-1	.	TRBV12-3/TRBV12-4	ATSGVSEQF
TRBJ1-5	few	TRBV20-1	SARDSGQPNQPQH
TRBJ1-1	.	TRBV5-1	ASHPGPGQPNTEAF
TRBJ2-7	.	TRBV11-2	ASSLAGLSYEQY
TRBJ2-3	few	TRBV6-1	ASRPLGRTDTQY
TRBJ1-4	few	TRBV7-6	ASSHPLRDRNEKLF
TRBJ2-5	.	TRBV7-7	ASSPGGAWTQY
TRBJ1-1	few	TRBV6-1	ASTRGGLDTEAF
TRBJ2-5	medium-sized	TRBV20-1	SAPDGFKETQY
TRBJ1-5	few	TRBV20-1	SARGQAGGTSNQPQH
TRBJ2-3	few	TRBV11-1	ASSFLPSGGTDTQY
TRBJ1-6	.	TRBV6-5	ASSYTSPGQGNSPLH
TRBJ2-5	.	TRBV20-1	SATTSGETQY
TRBJ1-1	.	TRBV6-5	ASSYLGLSGTEAF
TRBJ2-1	.	TRBV19	ASSIGLAGLSSYNEQF
TRBJ2-3	.	TRBV7-2	ASNSGGGPDTQY
TRBJ2-7	.	TRBV20-1	SARGRSYEQY
TRBJ2-2	.	TRBV3-1	ASSLGDTGELF
TRBJ1-3	few	TRBV6-1	ASKQAETGNTIY
TRBJ2-2	few	TRBV6-1	ASNRDRSTGELF
TRBJ2-3	few	TRBV27	ASSSSGDYTDTQY